The 30 T cell receptor beta chains given below trace back to one sample, sequenced in a study of OX40 agonist ivuxolimab in advanced cancers. The assay was immunoSEQ multiplex PCR, and TCRdb's table has in-frame clones only and misses some. The sample includes 55,000 to 65,000 clones, 85% of them seen just once. The starting material was CD4+ or CD8+ T cells sorted from blood, obtained in a trial of the OX40 agonist ivuxolimab. The receptors originated from an adult with an advanced solid tumor such as melanoma, head and neck, liver or kidney cancer.

The rearrangement links TRBV13 to TRBJ2-3; 11 bases are a match to TRBD2. Germline V lookup: CDR1 PRHDT, CDR2 FYEKMQ (reference sequence). This CDR3 is built from 18 residues. V lost 2 bases, J lost 0 bases, and 7 bases stayed unmatched. The CDR3 coding sequence is TGTGCCAGCAGCTTACGAGCTAGCGGGAGGAGGAGCACAGATACGCAGTATTTT. Encoded protein: CASSLRASGRRSTDTQYF.

The chain couples TRBV2 to TRBJ2-5; D might be TRBD2 (5 bases). Germline CDR1 is SNHLY and CDR2 is FYNNEI. CDR3 size: 13 residues. V was clipped by 8 bases and J by 1 base, with 11 bases between them. CDR3 amino acids: CASRGQSQETQYF. The DNA for the CDR3 is TGTGCCAGCCGGGGTCAGAGCCAAGAGACCCAGTACTTC.

The chain recombines TRBV7-3 with TRBJ1-6; no clear D gene. The CDR3 sequence is 15 residues long. Germline CDR1 reads SGHTA; CDR2 reads FQGTGA. Trimming left V 0 bases short and J 8 bases short, with 11 bases between. CDR3 bases: TGTGCCAGCAGCTTAACGTGGCATCCAGATTCACCCCTCCACTTT. Amino acids: CASSLTWHPDSPLHF.

This clone came up a few times. The V and J genes are TRBV30 and TRBJ1-5, with TRBD1 matching 9 bases. Germline lookup yields CDR1 GTSNPN and CDR2 SVGIG (reference sequence). The CDR3 is 15 residues long. Unmatched junction bases numbered 8, after V lost 2 bases and J lost 6 bases. The CDR3 DNA reads as TGTGCCTGGAGTAGAGGGACAGGGTTCAGTCAGCCCCAGCATTTT. Translation: CAWSRGTGFSQPQHF. Looking up the rest from reference TRBV30 and TRBJ1-5 gives the full variable domain: SQTIHQWPATLVQPVGSPLSLECTVEGTSNPNLYWYRQAAGRGLQLLFYSVGIGQISSEVPQNLSASRPQDRQFILSSKKLLLSDSGFYLCAWSRGTGFSQPQHFGDGTRLSIL.

The V gene is TRBV27, the J gene TRBJ1-2, with TRBD1 as a possible D gene (5 bases). Germline V gene data show CDR1 as MNHEY and CDR2 as SMNVEV (reference sequence). Between the trimmed V and J ends, which lost 3 bases and 7 bases, there was a span of 12 bases. This CDR3 spans 13 amino acids. The CDR3 DNA reads TGTGCCAGCAGTTTGGGGGGGGAGGGTGGCTACACCTTC. Residues: CASSLGGEGGYTF.

The J gene is TRBJ1-3, the V gene TRBV6-6, with a possible D match to TRBD1 (5 bases). This CDR3 has 14 residues. Germline CDR1 is MNHNY and CDR2 is SVGAGI (reference sequence). V was pared by 7 bases and J by 0 bases, with 10 bases between. The CDR3 bases are TGTGCCAGCAAGCGACAGAGCTCTGGAAACACCATATATTTT. This codes for CASKRQSSGNTIYF.

The V gene is TRBV15, the J gene TRBJ2-1; TRBD1 is a possible D gene (5 bases). Germline V lookup: CDR1 LNHNV, CDR2 YYDKDF (reference sequence). The CDR3 is made up of 16 amino acids. V shed 5 bases and J shed 5 bases, with 19 bases lying between them. The CDR3 loop is CATSGMGRTLNNEQFF. Written as DNA, the CDR3 is TGTGCCACCAGCGGCATGGGGCGGACACTTAACAATGAGCAGTTCTTC.

The chain carries TRBV7-9 and TRBJ1-4, with a possible D match to TRBD1 (5 bases). Germline V lookup: CDR1 SEHNR, CDR2 FQNEAQ (reference sequence). Trimming left V 4 bases short and J 4 bases short, with 10 bases between. This CDR3 has 14 residues. The CDR3 spells CASSSGTLNEKLFF. The CDR3 DNA sequence: TGTGCCAGCAGCTCCGGGACCCTTAATGAAAAACTGTTTTTT.

This clone has only one observation. The rearrangement joins TRBV7-2 to TRBJ1-2; D remains unclear. The ends were cut back, 1 base at V and 8 bases at J, with 17 bases in the middle. Germline V gives CDR1 SGHTA, CDR2 FQGNSA. The CDR3 totals 15 residues. As DNA, the CDR3 is TGTGCCAGCAGCTTAGTAGGGTTTGCAGAAGGAGGCTACACCTTC. Its protein is CASSLVGFAEGGYTF. The complete variable domain, with remaining parts taken from reference TRBV7-2 and TRBJ1-2, reads GAGVSQSPSNKVTEKGKDVELRCDPISGHTALYWYRQSLGQGLEFLIYFQGNSAPDKSGLPSDRFSAERTGGSVSTLTIQRTQQEDSAVYLCASSLVGFAEGGYTFGSGTRLTVV.

CDR3: CASSLGLDNEQFF. CDR3 bases: TGTGCCAGCAGCTTGGGACTGGACAATGAGCAGTTCTTC. V and J are TRBV11-2 and TRBJ2-1; maybe TRBD2 (6 bases). Germline V lookup: CDR1 SGHAT, CDR2 FQNNGV. This CDR3 has 13 residues. The V and J ends lost 3 bases and 5 bases respectively, with 8 bases between them.

The chain is built from TRBV29-1 and TRBJ2-7, with 8 bases that match TRBD2. The CDR3 extends over 13 amino acids. Germline assignment: CDR1 SQVTM and CDR2 ANQGSEA. V gave up 4 bases and J gave up 5 bases; unmatched junction bases: 7. CDR3 bases: TGCAGCGTTGGGCCTAGCGGGTCCAACGAGCAGTACTTC. Translating gives CSVGPSGSNEQYF.

The V call is TRBV18, the J call TRBJ2-3; no reliable D call. V shed 1 base and J shed 0 bases, with 8 bases lying between them. This CDR3 region has 15 residues. CDR1 and CDR2 from the germline V gene are KGHSH and LQKENI. The CDR3 coding sequence is TGTGCCAGCTCACCACAGCTTCTAAGCACAGATACGCAGTATTTT. It specifies CASSPQLLSTDTQYF.

This clone was detected only once. This chain uses TRBV2 with TRBJ2-5, with 10 bases matching TRBD2. The closer fit of TRBJ2-7 to the DNA end suggests the J call may be wrong. The CDR3 extends over 16 amino acids. The germline V gene has CDR1 SNHLY and CDR2 FYNNEI. As DNA, the CDR3 is TGTGCCAGCAGTGACTTCTTTAGCGGGAGGTGGGGCGAGCAGTACTTC. Translating gives CASSDFFSGRWGEQYF.

The V and J genes are TRBV7-8 and TRBJ1-4, with D perhaps matching TRBD1 (5 bases). CDR1 and CDR2 from the germline V gene are SGHVS and FQNEAQ. V was trimmed by 1 base and J by 8 bases, leaving 17 bases between them. The CDR3 is 16 residues long. The CDR3: CASSLGGSVIWEKLFF. CDR3 DNA: TGTGCCAGCAGCTTAGGGGGGTCGGTGATTTGGGAAAAACTGTTTTTT.

The chain links TRBV7-8 to TRBJ1-4, with 7 bases aligning to TRBD1. The V and J ends lost 5 bases and 8 bases, in that order; junction bases with no gene match: 11. The length of the CDR3 is 15 residues. Germline V gene data show CDR1 as SGHVS and CDR2 as FQNEAQ. CDR3 in DNA: TGTGCCAGCAGCCCTAGAATAGGGGGCGGAGAAAAACTGTTTTTT. Its protein product is CASSPRIGGGEKLFF.

The chain links TRBV7-9 to TRBJ2-5, with D possibly TRBD1 on 6 matching bases. The ends were cut back, 6 bases at V and 5 bases at J, with 10 bases in the middle. Germline loops: CDR1 SEHNR, CDR2 FQNEAQ (reference sequence). CDR3 length: 12 residues. The CDR3 sequence: CASRNRDETQYF. The CDR3 coding sequence is TGTGCCAGCAGGAACAGGGATGAGACCCAGTACTTC.

In its sample, this clone was seen once. The J gene is TRBJ2-3, the V gene TRBV27; 7 bases line up with TRBD2. The CDR3 consists of 12 residues. Looked up from germline, CDR1 is MNHEY and CDR2 is SMNVEV (reference sequence). V gave up 8 bases and J gave up 2 bases; unmatched junction bases: 1. CDR3: CASGRDTDTQYF. The CDR3, as DNA: TGTGCCAGCGGGAGGGACACAGATACGCAGTATTTT.

This rearrangement joins TRBV6-6 to TRBJ2-3; D not resolved. CDR1 and CDR2 (germline): MNHNY, SVGAGI (reference sequence). The V end lost 7 bases, the J end lost 8 bases, and 16 bases lay between the germline ends. The CDR3 runs to 13 residues. Written as DNA, the CDR3 is TGTGCCAGCATATACCGGGCGCGCGGTACGCAGTATTTT. This translates into CASIYRARGTQYF.

The rearrangement uses TRBV7-6 and TRBJ2-1; TRBD1 matches at 11 bases. This CDR3 has 16 residues. Germline V lookup: CDR1 SGHVS, CDR2 FNYEAQ. V shed 5 bases and J 7 bases; nucleotides not matched to a gene: 10. Here the CDR3 DNA reads TGTGCCAGCAGCGTTAGCCGGGACAGGGGGTCGAATGAGCAGTTCTTC. Protein: CASSVSRDRGSNEQFF.

V gene TRBV7-9 combines with J gene TRBJ2-6; D is perhaps TRBD1 (5 bases). Germline assignment: CDR1 SEHNR and CDR2 FQNEAQ (reference sequence). The V end was cut by 2 bases, the J end by 4 bases, with 9 bases between. This CDR3 contains 15 residues. The CDR3 sequence is CASSLSWGGANVLTF. In DNA form, the CDR3 reads TGTGCCAGCAGCTTATCGTGGGGCGGGGCCAACGTCCTGACTTTC. The full variable domain, its missing parts supplied by reference TRBV7-9 and TRBJ2-6, is DTGVSQNPRHKITKRGQNVTFRCDPISEHNRLYWYRQTLGQGPEFLTYFQNEAQLEKSRLLSDRFSAERPKGSFSTLEIQRTEQGDSAMYLCASSLSWGGANVLTFGAGSRLTVL.

The J gene is TRBJ1-1, the V gene TRBV29-1; tentatively, D is TRBD1 (5 bases). V lost 3 bases and J lost 9, with 14 bases in between. The CDR3 length is 12 residues. Germline V lookup: CDR1 SQVTM, CDR2 ANQGSEA. As DNA, the CDR3 is TGCAGCGTTGATTCCAGGGCGGTGAAAGCTTTCTTT. It specifies CSVDSRAVKAFF.

J is TRBJ2-7 and V is TRBV7-9; 12 positions agree with TRBD2. Germline CDR1 reads SEHNR; CDR2 reads FQNEAQ (reference sequence). There are 15 residues in the CDR3. Trimming took 2 bases from V and 7 from J; bases not matched to a gene: 6. In DNA form, the CDR3 reads TGTGCCAGCAGCTTACCTAGCGGGAGGGCCGGGGAGCAGTACTTC. Protein sequence: CASSLPSGRAGEQYF.

The chain uses TRBV5-1 and TRBJ2-1, with a weak D call TRBD2 (5 bases). V shed 4 bases and J shed 7 bases, with 15 bases lying between them. The CDR3 totals 14 residues. The germline V gene encodes CDR1 SGHRS and CDR2 YFSETQ. CDR3 in DNA: TGCGCCAGCAGCCCCGGACTGGAATCTAATGAGCAGTTCTTC. It specifies CASSPGLESNEQFF.

The gene calls are TRBV25-1 and TRBJ1-4; D is unresolved. Trimming took 0 bases from V and 4 from J, leaving 18 bases between them. Germline assignment: CDR1 MGHDK and CDR2 SYGVNS. The CDR3 runs 18 residues. The CDR3: CASSEYYNLEGFNEKLFF. The CDR3 nucleotides read TGTGCCAGCAGTGAATATTATAATCTCGAAGGGTTTAATGAAAAACTGTTTTTT. Using reference TRBV25-1 and TRBJ1-4 for the parts outside the CDR3, the full variable domain is EADIYQTPRYLVIGTGKKITLECSQTMGHDKMYWYQQDPGMELHLIHYSYGVNSTEKGDLSSESTVSRIRTEHFPLTLESARPSHTSQYLCASSEYYNLEGFNEKLFFGSGTQLSVL.

The J gene is TRBJ2-1, the V gene TRBV7-2; TRBD2 aligns across 11 bases. This CDR3 is 15 amino acids long. V lost 6 bases to trimming and J lost 7 bases; unmatched junction nucleotides: 8. The germline CDR1 and CDR2 sequences are SGHTA and FQGNSA. The CDR3 is CASRFSGGDFNEQFF. Here the CDR3 DNA reads TGTGCCAGCAGGTTTAGCGGGGGGGATTTTAATGAGCAGTTCTTC.

This clone came up once. The CDR3: CASSQDSGTENTEAFF. CDR3 sequence (DNA): TGCGCCAGCAGCCAAGATTCCGGGACAGAGAACACTGAAGCTTTCTTT. V and J are TRBV4-1 and TRBJ1-1, with 7 bases fitting TRBD1. The V gene's germline CDR1 is MGHRA and CDR2 YSYEKL. The CDR3 totals 16 residues. V shed 0 bases and J 1 base; nucleotides not matched to a gene: 5.

The rearrangement joins TRBV11-3 to TRBJ2-3; 8 nucleotides match TRBD2. The CDR3 sequence is 17 residues long. V lost 0 bases and J lost 2; bases outside the gene matches: 7. Per germline, CDR1 SGHNT and CDR2 YENEEA. The CDR3 reads CASSLDAGGLPTDTQYF. As DNA, the CDR3 is TGTGCCAGCAGCTTAGATGCGGGGGGCCTTCCCACAGATACGCAGTATTTT.

This clone has only one observation. The V gene is TRBV6-5, the J gene TRBJ1-2, with 9 bases fitting TRBD1. V trimming: 6 bases; J trimming: 1 base; junction bases outside the gene matches: 3. The CDR3 is 14 residues long. Germline loops: CDR1 MNHEY, CDR2 SVGAGI. The CDR3 nucleotides are TGTGCCAGCAGACCGGGACAGGGTAACTATGGCTACACCTTC. This gives the protein CASRPGQGNYGYTF.

Concerning this clone: At one end the junction does not follow the germline gene, possibly because of a read error. This chain connects TRBV6-1 to TRBJ2-2; 10 bases align to TRBD2. The germline gives CDR1 MNHNS, CDR2 SASEGT. This CDR3 is built from 15 residues. The CDR3 protein is CASSQAGGPTGELFF. Written as DNA, the CDR3 is TGTGCCAGCAGTCAAGCGGGGGGGCCCACCGGGGAGCTGTTTTTT.

The chain is built from TRBV9 and TRBJ1-5; no clear D gene. The CDR3 length is 16 residues. V lost 0 bases and J 2 bases, leaving 12 bases between the germline ends. CDR1 is SGDLS, CDR2 YYNGEE, per germline. Here the CDR3 reads CASSVASSDGNQPQHF. In DNA form, the CDR3 reads TGTGCCAGCAGCGTAGCTTCCTCAGATGGCAATCAGCCCCAGCATTTT. Looking up the rest from reference TRBV9 and TRBJ1-5 gives the full variable domain: DSGVTQTPKHLITATGQRVTLRCSPRSGDLSVYWYQQSLDQGLQFLIQYYNGEERAKGNILERFSAQQFPDLHSELNLSSLELGDSALYFCASSVASSDGNQPQHFGDGTRLSIL.